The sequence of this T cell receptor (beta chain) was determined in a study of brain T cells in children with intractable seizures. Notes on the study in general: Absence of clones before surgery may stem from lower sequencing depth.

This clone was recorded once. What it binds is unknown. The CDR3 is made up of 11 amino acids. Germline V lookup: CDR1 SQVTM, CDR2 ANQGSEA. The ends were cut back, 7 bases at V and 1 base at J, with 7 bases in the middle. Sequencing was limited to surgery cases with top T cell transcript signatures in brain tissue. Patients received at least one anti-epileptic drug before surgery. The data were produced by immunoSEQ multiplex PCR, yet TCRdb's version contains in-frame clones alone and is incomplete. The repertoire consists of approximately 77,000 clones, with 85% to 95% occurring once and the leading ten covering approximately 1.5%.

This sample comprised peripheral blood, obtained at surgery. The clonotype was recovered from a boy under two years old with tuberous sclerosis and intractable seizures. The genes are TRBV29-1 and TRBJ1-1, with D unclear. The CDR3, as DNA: TGCAGCGGGGAGGGGAACACTGAAGCTTTCTTT. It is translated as CSGEGNTEAFF. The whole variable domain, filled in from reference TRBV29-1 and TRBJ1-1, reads SAVISQKPSRDICQRGTSLTIQCQVDSQVTMMFWYRQQPGQSLTLIATANQGSEATYESGFVIDKFPISRPNLTFSTLTVSNMSPEDSSIYLCSGEGNTEAFFGQGTRLTVV.